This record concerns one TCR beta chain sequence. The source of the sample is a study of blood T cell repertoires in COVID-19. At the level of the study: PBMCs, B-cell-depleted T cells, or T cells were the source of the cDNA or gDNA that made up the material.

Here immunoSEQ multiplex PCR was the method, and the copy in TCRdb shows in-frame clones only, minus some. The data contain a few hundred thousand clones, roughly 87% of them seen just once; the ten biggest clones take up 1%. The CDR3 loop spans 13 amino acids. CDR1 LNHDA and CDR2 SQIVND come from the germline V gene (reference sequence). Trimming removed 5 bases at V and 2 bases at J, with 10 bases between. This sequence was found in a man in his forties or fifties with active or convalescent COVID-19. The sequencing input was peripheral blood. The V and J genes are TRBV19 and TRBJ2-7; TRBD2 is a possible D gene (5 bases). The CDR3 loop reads CASSPSGPYEQYF. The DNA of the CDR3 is TGTGCCAGTAGTCCCAGCGGACCCTACGAGCAGTACTTC.